The 28 T cell receptor beta chains below come from one sample, sequenced in a study of diagnostic markers for celiac disease. TCRdb reprocessed the reads and keeps a single row for each CDR3 protein, giving no DNA. Its listing shows roughly 800 distinct CDR3 sequences. Sequenced: either unsorted cells or a sorted T cell fraction (not recorded which). The origin of the receptors is a human donor. This table probably holds off-target reads from a library built for another chain.

The genes are TRBV2 and TRBJ1-1; the TCRdb call, TRBD1, lacks DNA for checking. CDR3 length equals 15 residues. Germline V lookup: CDR1 SNHLY, CDR2 FYNNEI. This chain's CDR3 is CASSEGLTGGTEAFF.

This clonotype registers medium-sized by frequency. The CDR3 sequence: CASRKDSNQPQHF. The chain links TRBV2 to TRBJ1-5. The CDR3 runs 13 residues. Per the germline V gene, CDR1 is SNHLY and CDR2 is FYNNEI.

The chain combines TRBV28 with TRBJ1-5. The CDR3 loop spans 13 amino acids. The germline V gene encodes CDR1 MDHEN and CDR2 SYDVKM. CDR3 amino acids: CASVSVPTRPQHF.

This clonotype is identified as medium-sized (0.01 to 0.1%) from frequency. The chain links TRBV20-1 to TRBJ2-3; TCRdb returns TRBD2, unconfirmable since there is no DNA. This CDR3 has 12 amino acids. Germline CDR1 is DFQATT and CDR2 is SNEGSKA (reference sequence). The chain's CDR3 is CSVGGQADTQYF.

The chain combines TRBV12-3 or TRBV12-4 with TRBJ2-1; checking the TCRdb D call of TRBD2 is not possible without DNA. The CDR3 has 14 amino acids. The CDR3 spells CASSLVGVSNEQFF.

In terms of frequency, this clonotype is medium-sized. The chain uses TRBV5-1 and TRBJ1-5; TCRdb names TRBD1, which stays unverified in the absence of DNA. The CDR3 consists of 14 residues. CDR1 and CDR2 from the germline V gene are SGHRS and YFSETQ. CDR3 sequence reads: CASSSGQGDQPQHF.

The chain uses TRBV4-2 and TRBJ2-2; TCRdb's D gene call, TRBD2, goes unchecked for lack of DNA. The CDR3 is made up of 17 amino acids. Germline assignment: CDR1 LGHNA and CDR2 YNFKEQ. Here the CDR3 reads CASSRRPQREGTGELFF.

This chain uses TRBV20-1 with TRBJ2-1. From germline, CDR1 is DFQATT and CDR2 SNEGSKA (reference sequence). This CDR3 contains 14 residues. This chain's CDR3 is CSAQVASSYNEQFF.

This clonotype ranks as large in terms of frequency. The chain has TRBV10-3 and TRBJ1-1; the TCRdb D gene call, TRBD1, has no DNA to confirm it. CDR1 and CDR2 from the germline V gene are ENHRY and SYGVKD. The CDR3 totals 14 residues. The CDR3 here is CAIGEGQPYTEAFF.

The V call is TRBV25-1, the J call TRBJ1-5; without DNA, the TCRdb call of TRBD1 cannot be checked. Looked up from germline, CDR1 is MGHDK and CDR2 is SYGVNS. The CDR3 length is 14 residues. CDR3 residues: CASSATGGYQPQHF. The full variable domain, with the rest looked up from reference TRBV25-1 and TRBJ1-5, is EADIYQTPRYLVIGTGKKITLECSQTMGHDKMYWYQQDPGMELHLIHYSYGVNSTEKGDLSSESTVSRIRTEHFPLTLESARPSHTSQYLCASSATGGYQPQHFGDGTRLSIL.

CDR3: CAISESYQGKETQYF. The V gene is TRBV10-3, the J gene TRBJ2-5. Germline CDR1 and CDR2: ENHRY and SYGVKD. This CDR3 contains 15 residues.

This chain joins TRBV7-2 and TRBJ2-1. Germline values: CDR1 SGHTA, CDR2 FQGNSA. CDR3 length: 16 amino acids. The CDR3: CASSLDRPYSYNEQFF.

The gene calls are TRBV20-1 and TRBJ2-1; checking the TCRdb D call of TRBD2 is not possible without DNA. Germline-derived CDR1 and CDR2 are DFQATT and SNEGSKA (reference sequence). The length of the CDR3 is 15 residues. The CDR3 here is CSAVSTGGNDNEQFF.

This clonotype registers medium-sized by frequency. This chain's CDR3 is CAISGTGQETQYF. V usage is TRBV10-3 and J usage is TRBJ2-5; TCRdb outputs TRBD1, but without DNA this stays unchecked. Germline V gene lookup returns CDR1 ENHRY and CDR2 SYGVKD. CDR3 length: 13 amino acids.

This clonotype is identified as medium-sized from frequency. This sequence joins TRBV7-4 and TRBJ1-4; TCRdb lists TRBD1, though no DNA is available to test this call. Germline CDR1 SGHVT, CDR2 SQSDAQ. This CDR3 is 14 amino acids long. This chain's CDR3 is CASSFSDSNEKLFF. The whole variable domain, remainder taken from reference TRBV7-4 and TRBJ1-4, is GAGVSQSPRYKVAKRGRDVALRCDSISGHVTLYWYRQTLGQGSEVLTYSQSDAQRDKSGRPSGRFSAERPERSVSTLKIQRTEQGDSAVYLCASSFSDSNEKLFFGSGTQLSVL.

According to its frequency, this clonotype is large. The chain combines TRBV20-1 with TRBJ2-7; TCRdb lists TRBD2, though no DNA is available to test this call. Germline V lookup: CDR1 DFQATT, CDR2 SNEGSKA (reference sequence). The CDR3 has 14 amino acids. The CDR3 reads CSALWGSGAYEQYF.

Judged by frequency, this clonotype is medium-sized. The chain uses TRBV20-1 and TRBJ2-7; the D call from TCRdb, TRBD2, cannot be confirmed without DNA. Germline V gene lookup returns CDR1 DFQATT and CDR2 SNEGSKA (reference sequence). The CDR3 runs to 19 residues. CDR3 protein: CSAQDSRLAGGYPKYEQYF.

V gene TRBV12-3 or TRBV12-4 combines with J gene TRBJ1-1; TCRdb proposes TRBD1, but this gene call is untestable without DNA. The CDR3 is 14 amino acids. The CDR3: CASRGWGQIFEAFF.

This clonotype is labeled medium-sized based on frequency. The rearrangement uses TRBV7-8 and TRBJ1-6. This CDR3 comprises 12 residues. Germline values: CDR1 SGHVS, CDR2 FQNEAQ. CDR3 protein: CASSLLDSPLHF.

This clonotype counts as medium-sized by frequency. J is TRBJ1-6 and V is TRBV5-1; the D call from TCRdb, TRBD1, cannot be confirmed without DNA. The CDR3 has 14 amino acids. Per the germline V gene, CDR1 is SGHRS and CDR2 is YFSETQ. CDR3 protein: CASSPGQGYSPLHF.

This sequence joins TRBV2 and TRBJ1-1; as DNA is missing, the TRBD1 call by TCRdb cannot be tested. The CDR3 extends over 15 amino acids. Germline V gives CDR1 SNHLY, CDR2 FYNNEI. This chain's CDR3 is CASSSTGQANTEAFF.

V is TRBV20-1 and J is TRBJ1-4; TCRdb gives TRBD1 as the D gene, but with no DNA this cannot be confirmed. Germline assignment: CDR1 DFQATT and CDR2 SNEGSKA (reference sequence). CDR3 size: 13 residues. The CDR3 sequence: CSASSGVNEKLFF.

The chain uses TRBV7-8 and TRBJ1-1. This CDR3 comprises 13 residues. Germline CDR1 reads SGHVS; CDR2 reads FQNEAQ. The CDR3 region is CASSLIVGTEAFF.

The V and J genes are TRBV10-3 and TRBJ1-1; TCRdb's D gene call, TRBD1, goes unchecked for lack of DNA. Germline CDR1 ENHRY, CDR2 SYGVKD. The CDR3 covers 14 residues. CDR3 in amino acids: CAISGHRGNTEAFF.

The chain has TRBV27 and TRBJ2-1; TCRdb gives TRBD1 as the D gene, but with no DNA this cannot be confirmed. This CDR3 is 16 amino acids long. CDR1 is MNHEY, CDR2 SMNVEV, per germline (reference sequence). This CDR3 is CASSPHQGWVYNEQFF.

The chain combines TRBV2 with TRBJ1-1; TCRdb selects TRBD1, and the lack of DNA leaves this call unchecked. The germline gives CDR1 SNHLY, CDR2 FYNNEI. The CDR3 runs to 13 residues. The CDR3 loop reads CASSASGVTEAFF.

The rearrangement joins TRBV5-1 to TRBJ2-7; checking the TCRdb D call of TRBD1 is not possible without DNA. The CDR3 runs to 13 residues. Germline V gives CDR1 SGHRS, CDR2 YFSETQ. The CDR3 loop is CASSGDSVNEQYF. The entire variable domain, with the rest obtained from reference TRBV5-1 and TRBJ2-7, is as follows: KAGVTQTPRYLIKTRGQQVTLSCSPISGHRSVSWYQQTPGQGLQFLFEYFSETQRNKGNFPGRFSGRQFSNSRSEMNVSTLELGDSALYLCASSGDSVNEQYFGPGTRLTVT.

The V call is TRBV29-1, the J call TRBJ1-1; TCRdb's assignment of TRBD1 cannot be checked, as there is no DNA. CDR3 size: 13 residues. The germline gives CDR1 SQVTM, CDR2 ANQGSEA. The chain's CDR3 is CSDDSGGNTEAFF.